This T cell receptor (beta chain) was observed in a study of blood T cells in healthy people across ages. Caucasian, healthy and from Russia, the donors were aged between about 6 and 90. Primed by a sample-barcoded 5' primer and a J-beta primer mix, a second PCR proceeded for about 7 to 11 cycles. Each of the cDNA molecules was tagged by a template-switch adaptor with 12 random nucleotides. TCRdb passed the 5' RACE reads through MiXCR, listing each CDR3 protein once. The data show 700,000 or so distinct CDR3 sequences, 40% to 50% seen once. CDR3 size: 14 residues. V lost 6 bases and J lost 8, with 17 bases in between. CDR1 and CDR2 (germline): MGHDK, SYGVNS. In its sample, this clonotype was seen once. The antigen is unknown. Study observations and caveats: Age brought a roughly linear fall in TCR beta diversity measured per million T cells. Long-lived donors carried more naive CD4+ cells and greater diversity than aged donors.

The source is a man at least 80 years old in good health. The chain is built from TRBV25-1 and TRBJ1-3; tentative D call: TRBD1 (6 bases). Material: blood. The CDR3 sequence is CASSITGAGDTIYF. The CDR3 coding sequence is TGTGCCAGCAGCATCACTGGTGCAGGGGACACCATATATTTT.